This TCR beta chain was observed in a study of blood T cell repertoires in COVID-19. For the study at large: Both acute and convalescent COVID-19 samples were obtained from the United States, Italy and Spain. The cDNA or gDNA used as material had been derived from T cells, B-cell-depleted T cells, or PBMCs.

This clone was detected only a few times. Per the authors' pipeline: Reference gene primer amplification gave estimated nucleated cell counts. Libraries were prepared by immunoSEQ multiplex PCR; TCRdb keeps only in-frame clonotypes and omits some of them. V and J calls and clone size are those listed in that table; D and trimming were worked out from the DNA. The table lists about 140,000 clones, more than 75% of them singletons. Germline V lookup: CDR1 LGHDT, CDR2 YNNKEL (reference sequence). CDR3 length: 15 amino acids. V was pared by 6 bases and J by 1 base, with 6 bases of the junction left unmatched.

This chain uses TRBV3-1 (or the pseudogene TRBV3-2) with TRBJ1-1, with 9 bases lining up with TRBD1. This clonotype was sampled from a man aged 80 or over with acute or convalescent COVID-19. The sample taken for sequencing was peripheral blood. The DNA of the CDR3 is TGTGCCAGCAGTCACAGGGGGCTTGGGAACACTGAAGCTTTCTTT. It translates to CASSHRGLGNTEAFF.